This T cell receptor (beta chain) is drawn from a study of T-cell reconstitution after alpha-beta-depleted transplantation in children. Unique molecular identifiers tagged the TCRbeta library. One entry per CDR3 protein results from TCRdb running MiXCR on the PCR reads. The table shows around 300,000 distinct CDR3 sequences, with approximately 10% occurring only once. The CDR3 totals 16 residues. Trimming at V came to 5 bases and at J to 5 bases, leaving 7 bases not matched to a gene. This clonotype was seen many times. What it binds is not known. Whole-study results and caveats: After transplant, high TCRbeta diversity at day 60 in some patients arose from surviving recipient T cells and thymic progenitors. The study reportedly traced alpha-beta T cells about two months after transplant to several hundred expanded graft clones.

This TCR was sampled from a male patient aged 2 to 10 who had a stem cell transplant for chronic granulomatous disease, so the T cells may come from the graft donor. This rearrangement joins TRBV12-3 or TRBV12-4 to TRBJ2-2; 11 bases map to TRBD1. The sequencing used peripheral blood, collected 180 days after TCRalphabeta/CD19-depleted stem cell transplant. The DNA of the CDR3 is TGTGCCAGCAGTCCCCCGGACAGGGGGCCGACCGGGGAGCTGTTTTTT. Its protein product is CASSPPDRGPTGELFF.